This entry describes one T cell receptor (beta chain). Original processing notes: Reference gene primers were amplified, and this amplification served to estimate nucleated cell counts. This table comes from immunoSEQ multiplex PCR, and its TCRdb copy is limited to in-frame clones, with some not included. The DNA was the basis for D and trimming; V, J and clone size are from that table. The sample consists of under 450,000 clones, approximately 84% of them appearing once. Those who participated ranged in age from roughly 18 to 100 years and resided in approximately 23 US areas. In Cohort 3, a recovered donor had either two negative PCRs, clearance, or symptom resolution. The entry originates in a study of blood T cell repertoires in COVID-19. V gave up 2 bases and J gave up 2 bases, with 12 bases separating them. Germline V lookup: CDR1 MNHEY, CDR2 SVGAGI. This CDR3 spans 15 amino acids.

The sequence came from a woman aged 25 to 45 who had recovered from COVID-19. The chain is built from TRBV6-5 and TRBJ2-5, with a possible D match to TRBD1 (6 bases). Sequenced input: PBMCs or T cells enriched from blood (not recorded which). The CDR3 loop is CASSYMDSPQETQYF. The CDR3 DNA reads TGTGCCAGCAGTTACATGGACAGTCCACAAGAGACCCAGTACTTC.